The T cell receptor (beta chain) under discussion was sequenced for a study of cytomegalovirus exposure and HLA in healthy donors. General study points: Compared with the roughly 670-donor mean, an Asian-associated ancestry cluster reportedly had fewer N-insertions, according to a later analysis. Through in vitro validation, three CMV-associated chains were shown to be specific for CMV antigens. It was reportedly the case that the classifier diagnosed cytomegalovirus status with high specificity and sensitivity.

Germline-derived CDR1 and CDR2 are MGHDK and SYGVNS. Trimming removed 8 bases at V and 4 bases at J, with 8 bases between. The CDR3 spans 11 residues. Comments on this clone: Its target is unknown.

PCR employed 60 Vbeta and 13 Jbeta primers. Profiling relied on immunoSEQ multiplex PCR, and the TCRdb table lists in-frame clones only, not all of them. The sample has some 99,000 clones; approximately 71% are singletons. The sequencing input was PBMCs. The sequence was collected from a man aged 40-50 years in good health and CMV-seronegative. The chain couples TRBV25-1 to TRBJ1-1; unclear D gene. The chain's CDR3 is CASRTFTEAFF. The CDR3 bases are TGTGCCAGCCGTACATTCACTGAAGCTTTCTTT.